The 24 T cell receptor beta chains below all came from one sample that was sequenced in a study of blood T cells in healthy people across ages. The authors ran a second PCR of about 6 to 11 cycles using a sample-barcoded 5' primer and a J-beta primer mix. TCRdb analysed the 5' RACE reads with MiXCR anew, one entry per CDR3 protein. The data contain about 940,000 distinct CDR3 sequences, under 50% of them singletons. Material for sequencing was blood. These receptor sequences come from a man aged 25-45 years in good health.

Concerning this clonotype: A read error may account for a junction end that differs from germline. This rearrangement joins TRBV5-1 to TRBJ2-5, with TRBD2 as a possible D gene (6 bases). Gene TRBJ2-7 matches the end of the DNA better, so the J call may be wrong. The CDR3 runs 13 residues. Per the germline V gene, CDR1 is SGHRS and CDR2 is YFSETQ. As DNA, the CDR3 is TGTGCCAGCAGCCCCATTGGAGGGTTCGAGCAGTACTTC. It encodes CASSPIGGFEQYF.

The chain is built from TRBV7-9 and TRBJ2-1; D unresolved. Germline V lookup: CDR1 SEHNR, CDR2 FQNEAQ (reference sequence). V gave up 7 bases and J gave up 6 bases, with 10 bases separating them. The CDR3 sequence is 12 residues long. The chain's CDR3 is CASTRTSNEQFF. In DNA form, the CDR3 reads TGTGCCAGCACCCGGACCTCCAATGAGCAGTTCTTC. Filled out from reference TRBV7-9 and TRBJ2-1, the complete variable domain reads DTGVSQNPRHKITKRGQNVTFRCDPISEHNRLYWYRQTLGQGPEFLTYFQNEAQLEKSRLLSDRFSAERPKGSFSTLEIQRTEQGDSAMYLCASTRTSNEQFFGPGTRLTVL.

CDR3 nucleotides: TGTGCCAGCAGCCAAGAAATTGGTTCCACCGCCGGGGAGCTGTTTTTT. As protein: CASSQEIGSTAGELFF. The gene calls are TRBV4-2 and TRBJ2-2; D ambiguous. CDR3 length equals 16 residues. Germline loops: CDR1 LGHNA, CDR2 YNFKEQ. Trimming cost V 0 bases and J 6 bases, with 14 bases left between them.

This sequence joins TRBV7-9 and TRBJ1-4, with TRBD1 as a possible D gene (5 bases). The ends were cut back, 8 bases at V and 3 bases at J, with 16 bases in the middle. CDR1 and CDR2 from the germline V gene are SEHNR and FQNEAQ (reference sequence). CDR3 length equals 15 residues. In DNA form, the CDR3 reads TGTGCCAGCCAAACCTCAGGGTATCCTAATGAAAAACTGTTTTTT. This encodes CASQTSGYPNEKLFF.

This clonotype showed up just a few times. This chain links TRBV12-3 or TRBV12-4 with TRBJ2-3; 9 nucleotides align to TRBD1. The CDR3 extends over 15 amino acids. Trimming at V came to 3 bases and at J to 3 bases, leaving 4 bases not matched to a gene. The CDR3, as DNA: TGTGCCAGCAGTTTTCGGACAGGGGTAACAGATACGCAGTATTTT. Protein product: CASSFRTGVTDTQYF.

This chain connects TRBV5-1 to TRBJ2-5; TRBD2 matches at 12 bases. This CDR3 has 14 amino acids. The trim removed 4 bases at V and 11 bases at J, leaving 9 bases unmatched. Germline assignment: CDR1 SGHRS and CDR2 YFSETQ. The CDR3 here is CASSLTSGSYAQYF. For the CDR3, the DNA is TGCGCCAGCAGCCTGACTAGCGGGAGCTACGCGCAGTACTTC.

This clonotype has just a few counts. The chain combines TRBV5-1 with TRBJ1-1; maybe TRBD1 (6 bases). The germline V gene encodes CDR1 SGHRS and CDR2 YFSETQ. V lost 4 bases and J 4 bases, leaving 14 bases between the germline ends. The CDR3 totals 14 residues. The CDR3 DNA follows: TGCGCCAGCAGCCCCGCGGACAGCGGCACTGAAGCTTTCTTT. It translates to CASSPADSGTEAFF.

This clonotype was found a few times. V is TRBV7-2 and J is TRBJ2-1, with D unresolved. The germline gives CDR1 SGHTA, CDR2 FQGNSA. V lost 1 base and J lost 15, with 13 bases in between. This CDR3 spans 12 amino acids. In DNA, the CDR3 is TGTGCCAGCAGCTTAGAGGTGGGTCTGTGGTTCTTC. This translates into CASSLEVGLWFF.

This clonotype was observed a handful of times. The chain employs TRBV12-3 or TRBV12-4 and TRBJ2-7; 8 bases fit TRBD1. J gave up 3 bases and V 3 bases, and 7 bases lay outside the gene matches. This CDR3 has 15 amino acids. In DNA, the CDR3 is TGTGCCAGCAGTTTTTTAGGGACAGGTCTCTACGAGCAGTACTTC. Its protein is CASSFLGTGLYEQYF.

The table lists this clonotype with a few counts. V is TRBV7-9 and J is TRBJ2-1; the D gene is possibly TRBD2 (7 bases). The CDR3 loop spans 12 amino acids. Germline CDR1 and CDR2: SEHNR and FQNEAQ (reference sequence). Trimming removed 6 bases at V and 8 bases at J, with 11 bases between. The CDR3 loop reads CASSRGGDEQFF. The CDR3, as DNA: TGTGCCAGCAGTAGGGGGGGCGATGAGCAGTTCTTC.

This clonotype was picked up one time. The chain couples TRBV25-1 to TRBJ1-1, with TRBD1 identical over 7 bases. V gave up 4 bases and J gave up 5 bases; unmatched junction bases: 7. CDR1 MGHDK and CDR2 SYGVNS come from the germline V gene. CDR3 length: 14 amino acids. In DNA form, the CDR3 reads TGTGCCAGCAGTGTAATCGACAGGGATACTGAAGCTTTCTTT. Translation: CASSVIDRDTEAFF.

This chain uses TRBV4-2 with TRBJ2-3; 7 bases agree with TRBD2. The CDR3 is 16 residues long. V shed 1 base, J shed 0 bases, and the junction held 4 bases outside the gene matches. The germline CDR1 and CDR2 sequences are LGHNA and YNFKEQ. The CDR3 sequence: CASSQVGRGSTDTQYF. The CDR3 DNA is TGTGCCAGCAGCCAAGTTGGGCGGGGGAGCACAGATACGCAGTATTTT.

The CDR3 protein is CATSNLGEGRETQYF. The CDR3 DNA is TGTGCCACCAGCAATCTGGGAGAGGGTCGGGAGACCCAGTACTTC. V and J are TRBV15 and TRBJ2-7; D may be TRBD2 (5 bases). The better agreement between TRBJ2-5 and the DNA end casts doubt on the J call. The CDR3 covers 15 residues. The germline V gene has CDR1 LNHNV and CDR2 YYDKDF (reference sequence).

The chain carries TRBV7-9 and TRBJ2-7; 7 bases agree with TRBD1. Germline V gives CDR1 SEHNR, CDR2 FQNEAQ (reference sequence). CDR3 size: 15 residues. V was pared by 6 bases and J by 3 bases, with 11 bases of the junction left unmatched. CDR3 amino acids: CASSNRDSRRYEQYF. CDR3 coding DNA: TGTGCCAGCAGTAACCGGGACAGCCGACGCTACGAGCAGTACTTC.

This chain uses TRBV6-5 with TRBJ2-7; TRBD1 matches at 10 bases. CDR3 length equals 15 residues. Per the germline V gene, CDR1 is MNHEY and CDR2 is SVGAGI. The trim removed 3 bases at V and 2 bases at J, leaving 4 bases unmatched. The DNA of the CDR3 is TGTGCCAGCAGTTATGGGACAGGGGCGACCTACGAGCAGTACTTC. It codes for CASSYGTGATYEQYF.

This clonotype was seen a few times. The chain couples TRBV6-5 to TRBJ2-3; TRBD2 agrees at 11 bases. The CDR3 has 17 amino acids. The trim removed 6 bases at V and 0 bases at J, leaving 8 bases unmatched. Germline CDR1 MNHEY, CDR2 SVGAGI. In DNA, the CDR3 is TGTGCCAGCAGACTAGCGGGGGCAATTCCTAGCACAGATACGCAGTATTTT. Translating it yields CASRLAGAIPSTDTQYF.

The rearrangement links TRBV20-1 to TRBJ2-1, with TRBD2 matching over 8 bases. Losses at the gene ends were 0 bases for V and 0 bases for J; bases not matched to a gene: 4. This CDR3 spans 16 amino acids. CDR1 is DFQATT, CDR2 SNEGSKA, per germline (reference sequence). The CDR3 spells CSARDLAGPSYNEQFF. The CDR3 DNA reads as TGCAGTGCTAGAGATTTAGCGGGGCCCTCCTACAATGAGCAGTTCTTC.

This chain uses TRBV7-8 with TRBJ1-1; D is unclear. The CDR3 length is 14 residues. CDR1 and CDR2 from the germline V gene are SGHVS and FQNEAQ. Trimming pared 7 bases from V and 3 bases from J, leaving 15 bases between. CDR3 residues: CASNTVGVHTEAFF. CDR3 DNA: TGTGCCAGCAACACCGTTGGAGTACACACTGAAGCTTTCTTT.

This chain joins TRBV25-1 and TRBJ2-1; D ambiguous. Germline CDR1 and CDR2: MGHDK and SYGVNS. Trimming removed 4 bases at V and 5 bases at J, with 12 bases between. The CDR3 loop spans 14 amino acids. Here the CDR3 reads CASSAQSNHNEQFF. In DNA form, the CDR3 reads TGTGCCAGCAGTGCGCAGAGTAACCACAATGAGCAGTTCTTC.

The chain uses TRBV11-2 and TRBJ2-3; a possible D gene is TRBD2 (6 bases). Looked up from germline, CDR1 is SGHAT and CDR2 is FQNNGV. This CDR3 has 15 amino acids. V was shortened by 7 bases and J by 6 bases, with 20 bases between the two germline ends. In DNA form, the CDR3 reads TGTGCCAGCATGCAGTCGGGGGTCCGGGGGGATACGCAGTATTTT. Amino acids: CASMQSGVRGDTQYF.

In DNA, the CDR3 is TGTGCCAGCAGTACGGGACAGGGGCTAGTAACCAAAAACATTCAGTACTTC. As protein: CASSTGQGLVTKNIQYF. The rearrangement uses TRBV6-6 and TRBJ2-4; 10 bases match TRBD1. Trimming took 5 bases from V and 2 from J; bases not matched to a gene: 9. Looked up from germline, CDR1 is MNHNY and CDR2 is SVGAGI (reference sequence). The CDR3 spans 17 residues.

This clonotype was picked up many times. The gene calls are TRBV29-1 and TRBJ2-3, with D perhaps given as TRBD1 or TRBD2 (5 bases each). V was trimmed by 6 bases and J by 6 bases, leaving 16 bases between them. Per the germline V gene, CDR1 is SQVTM and CDR2 is ANQGSEA. The CDR3 totals 13 residues. The CDR3 bases are TGCAGCGTCTTGAAGAGGGGTTCGGATACGCAGTATTTT. Translation gives CSVLKRGSDTQYF.

The chain carries TRBV6-5 and TRBJ1-1; D is perhaps TRBD1 (6 bases). The V gene lost 5 bases and the J gene lost 5 bases, with 12 bases spanning the gap. Germline V lookup: CDR1 MNHEY, CDR2 SVGAGI. The CDR3 is made up of 13 amino acids. The chain's CDR3 is CASSDEGETEAFF. Written as DNA, the CDR3 is TGTGCCAGCAGTGACGAGGGGGAAACTGAAGCTTTCTTT.

This clonotype was recorded once. This chain connects TRBV7-2 to TRBJ2-7; D is perhaps TRBD2 (7 bases). CDR3 size: 16 residues. V was cut by 4 bases and J by 1 base, with 17 bases left in between. Per germline, CDR1 SGHTA and CDR2 FQGNSA. The CDR3 coding sequence is TGTGCCAGCAGCTCCGCCGGACGGGGGGCGTCCTACGAGCAGTACTTC. It codes for CASSSAGRGASYEQYF.